The subject of this entry is one T cell receptor beta chain. Its antigen is as yet unknown. This CDR3 is missing its conserved last phenylalanine or tryptophan, likely due to a read error. Blood RNA came from unsorted whole blood; germline DNA was also extracted. The sample comes from a study of tumor-infiltrating lymphocytes in primary liver carcinoma. Findings and limits, study-wide: The overlap of tumor-adjacent and tumor-blood pairs was smaller than that of tumor region pairs.

Constant-region priming of around 500 ng total RNA yielded TCR beta cDNA. The TCR beta library was amplified through three nested multiplex PCR rounds in a modified ARM-PCR procedure. Amplification in the first two PCR rounds was performed using TRBV1-TRBV30 forward primers and a C-beta reverse primer for 9 to 11 cycles each. TCRdb redid the calling of the multiplex PCR reads with MiXCR, one entry per CDR3 protein. The table includes roughly 180,000 distinct CDR3 sequences, roughly three fifths detected once. CDR1 SGHAT and CDR2 FQNNGV come from the germline V gene. Deletions cut 4 bases from V and 5 bases from J, with 20 bases between. CDR3 length: 16 amino acids.

The chain employs TRBV11-2 and TRBJ2-5; a weak D match, TRBD2 (6 bases). The sequence came from a man in his forties with primary liver carcinoma and hepatitis B virus infection. Sequencing used peripheral blood. As DNA, the CDR3 is TGTGCCAGCAGCTCCGCCCAGGGACTGCTAAGGGAGACCCAGTACCTC. Encoded protein: CASSSAQGLLRETQYL.